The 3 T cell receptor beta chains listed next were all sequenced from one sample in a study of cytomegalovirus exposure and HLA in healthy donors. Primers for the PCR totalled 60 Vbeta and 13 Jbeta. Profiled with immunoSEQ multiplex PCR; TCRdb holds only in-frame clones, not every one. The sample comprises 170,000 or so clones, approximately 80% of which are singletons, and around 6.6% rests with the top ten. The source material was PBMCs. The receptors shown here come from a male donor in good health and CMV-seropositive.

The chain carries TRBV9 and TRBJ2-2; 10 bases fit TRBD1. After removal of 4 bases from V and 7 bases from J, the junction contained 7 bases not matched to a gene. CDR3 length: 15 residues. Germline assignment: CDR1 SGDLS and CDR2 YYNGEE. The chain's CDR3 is CASSLQGQGYGELFF. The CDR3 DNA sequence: TGTGCCAGCAGCCTCCAGGGACAGGGGTACGGGGAGCTGTTTTTT.

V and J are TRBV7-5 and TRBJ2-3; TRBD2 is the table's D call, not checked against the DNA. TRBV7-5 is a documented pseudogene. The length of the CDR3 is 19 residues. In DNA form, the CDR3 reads TGTGCCAGAAGGCTCAGGGTTTTTAGAAGCGGGGGCGGGGGAGATACGCAGTATTTT. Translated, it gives CARRLRVFRSGGGGDTQYF.

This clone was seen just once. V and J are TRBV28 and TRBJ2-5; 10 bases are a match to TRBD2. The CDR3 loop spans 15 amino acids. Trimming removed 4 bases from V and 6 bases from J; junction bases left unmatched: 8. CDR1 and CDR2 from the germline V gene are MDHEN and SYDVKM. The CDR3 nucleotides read TGTGCCAGCAGTTCGAGCGGGAGGGCCGGAAAGACCCAGTACTTC. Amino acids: CASSSSGRAGKTQYF.